These 9 T cell receptor beta chains were sequenced from one sample in a study of T cells after posttransplantation cyclophosphamide. Cyclophosphamide on days +3 and +4 followed busulfan-fludarabine conditioning and a marrow graft. The data were produced by immunoSEQ multiplex PCR, yet TCRdb's version contains in-frame clones alone and is incomplete. The sample is made up of about 2,900 clones, none counted only once. This material consisted of PBMCs, taken after allogeneic stem cell transplant with posttransplant cyclophosphamide. The receptors stem from a female patient aged 50-60 years who received an allogeneic stem cell transplant from a related donor, was CMV-positive, and had no GVHD. Some T cells may be the graft donor's.

By sample share, this clone is medium-sized. This chain connects TRBV4-3 to TRBJ2-1; TRBD2 might be the D (6 bases). The CDR3 extends over 15 amino acids. Trimming cost V 0 bases and J 9 bases, with 15 bases left between them. Germline CDR1 reads LGHNA; CDR2 reads YSLEER. This chain's CDR3 is CASSQELLAEVEQFF. CDR3 in DNA: TGCGCCAGCAGCCAAGAGCTACTAGCTGAGGTTGAGCAGTTCTTC.

Relative to its sample, this clone is medium-sized (0.01 to 0.1%). The chain combines TRBV9 with TRBJ2-1, with D possibly matching TRBD2 (6 bases). V was shortened by 4 bases and J by 9 bases, with 20 bases between the two germline ends. Germline V gene lookup returns CDR1 SGDLS and CDR2 YYNGEE. This CDR3 is built from 15 residues. Written as DNA, the CDR3 is TGTGCCAGCAGCTCCGGAGGGGCTCCCGGAGGTGAGCAGTTCTTC. Its translation is CASSSGGAPGGEQFF.

The table lists this clone with many counts. The V call is TRBV5-1, the J call TRBJ2-1, with TRBD1 matching over 8 bases. CDR1 and CDR2 from the germline V gene are SGHRS and YFSETQ. The trim removed 1 base at V and 8 bases at J, leaving 8 bases unmatched. The CDR3 runs to 15 residues. The CDR3 sequence is CASSLKLQGGDEQFF. In nucleotides, the CDR3 is TGCGCCAGCAGCTTGAAGCTACAGGGGGGCGATGAGCAGTTCTTC.

Ten or more counts support this clone. The V and J genes are TRBV5-1 and TRBJ1-2, with 7 bases lining up with TRBD1. Per the germline V gene, CDR1 is SGHRS and CDR2 is YFSETQ. V lost 7 bases, J lost 8 bases, and 14 bases stayed unmatched. This CDR3 has 14 amino acids. CDR3 bases: TGCGCCAGCCGCAATCCGCCGACAGGGCGCGGCTACACCTTC. Its protein product is CASRNPPTGRGYTF.

This clone was detected many times. The V gene is TRBV19, the J gene TRBJ1-5, with no clear D. The V end lost 5 bases, the J end lost 1 base, and 21 bases lay between the germline ends. CDR3 length: 18 residues. The germline V gene has CDR1 LNHDA and CDR2 SQIVND (reference sequence). This chain's CDR3 is CASSFSRSRHLSNQPQHF. The CDR3 bases are TGTGCCAGTAGTTTCAGCCGATCAAGACACTTAAGCAATCAGCCCCAGCATTTT.

This clone was counted ten times or more. The chain carries TRBV5-1 and TRBJ1-2; D gene ambiguous. Germline CDR1 and CDR2: SGHRS and YFSETQ. The V end lost 3 bases, the J end lost 4 bases, and 13 bases lay between the germline ends. The CDR3 is 14 residues long. The CDR3 DNA sequence: TGCGCCAGCAGCTCATCACAGATGCCCTATGGCTACACCTTC. Translated, it gives CASSSSQMPYGYTF.

This clone ranks as large. The rearrangement uses TRBV9 and TRBJ2-1; 8 bases map to TRBD2. V trimming: 3 bases; J trimming: 1 base; junction bases outside the gene matches: 3. The germline V gene encodes CDR1 SGDLS and CDR2 YYNGEE. The CDR3 has 15 residues. The DNA of the CDR3 is TGTGCCAGCAGCGCGAGCGGGAGATCCTACAATGAGCAGTTCTTC. This gives the protein CASSASGRSYNEQFF.

Relative to its sample, this clone is medium-sized. The J gene is TRBJ2-7, the V gene TRBV19, with D perhaps TRBD2 (6 bases). Germline CDR1 and CDR2: LNHDA and SQIVND (reference sequence). V was cut by 5 bases and J by 2 bases, with 10 bases left in between. This CDR3 has 13 amino acids. The CDR3 spells CASSAAGPYEQYF. The CDR3 coding sequence is TGTGCCAGTAGTGCCGCGGGGCCCTACGAGCAGTACTTC.

This clone was recorded at least ten times. The gene calls are TRBV6-1 and TRBJ2-5; D perhaps matches TRBD1 (6 bases). The germline V and J ends were trimmed by 11 bases and 0 bases, with 16 bases remaining between them. The CDR3 totals 14 residues. Germline CDR1 MNHNS, CDR2 SASEGT. DNA of the CDR3: TGTGCCCTTAGGCAGGGGATGGACCAAGAGACCCAGTACTTC. Its translation: CALRQGMDQETQYF.